This T cell receptor beta chain was observed in a study of CD8+CD57+ T cells in acquired aplastic anemia. On the study more broadly: The study obtained an average of around 2.9 ug of DNA from sorted CD4+ and CD8+ cells.

Genomic DNA served as template for TCR beta VDJ and CDR3 profiling. One entry per CDR3 protein, called by TCRdb with MiXCR from the reads. The sample has roughly 200,000 distinct CDR3 sequences; roughly 63% are singletons. This clonotype was recorded a few times. Antigen: not known. Only patients with CD8+CD57+ cell expansion on flow cytometry were chosen for sequencing. Study-wide results and limits: CD8+ Simpson's diversity in patients was not significantly different from that in controls.

Trimming cost V 3 bases and J 7 bases, with 6 bases left between them. CDR1 is KGHDR, CDR2 SFDVKD, per germline. The CDR3 is made up of 12 amino acids. The source is a human donor with aplastic anemia. The chain joins TRBV24-1 to TRBJ1-5; no definite D call. What was sequenced was sorted CD4+, CD8+, or CD8+CD57+ T cells (not recorded which) from PBMCs. CDR3 residues: CATSDPGQPQHF. DNA for the CDR3: TGTGCCACCAGTGATCCGGGACAGCCCCAGCATTTT.